The 16 T cell receptor beta chains reported below all come from one sample, sequenced in a study of T cell repertoires in cytomegalovirus infection. The antigens of these receptors remain unknown. TCRdb recomputed calls from the reads with MiXCR, one row per CDR3 protein. The repertoire holds 570,000 or so distinct CDR3 sequences, with 40% as singletons. The sequenced sample was cultured PBMCs, obtained from culture after CMV antigen stimulation. These receptors were collected from a human donor in good health (CMV status not recorded). Some clones in this sample may be carry-over from other donors' samples.

The rearrangement links TRBV20-1 to TRBJ2-3; D remains unclear. Per the germline V gene, CDR1 is DFQATT and CDR2 is SNEGSKA (reference sequence). The ends were cut back, 6 bases at V and 5 bases at J, with 15 bases in the middle. This CDR3 contains 13 residues. Written as DNA, the CDR3 is TGCAGTGCCCGACCCCTTGATTTAGATACGCAGTATTTT. Translating gives CSARPLDLDTQYF.

The chain combines TRBV20-1 with TRBJ2-1; D is unclear. This CDR3 comprises 13 residues. The V end lost 3 bases, the J end lost 6 bases, and 12 bases lay between the germline ends. Looked up from germline, CDR1 is DFQATT and CDR2 is SNEGSKA (reference sequence). CDR3 residues: CSASRLLGNEQFF. The CDR3 coding sequence is TGCAGTGCTAGCCGACTCCTGGGCAATGAGCAGTTCTTC.

This clonotype occurred a few times. This chain uses TRBV4-3 with TRBJ1-5; D is ambiguous. This CDR3 contains 15 residues. The germline CDR1 and CDR2 sequences are LGHNA and YSLEER. Between the trimmed V and J ends, which lost 0 bases and 0 bases, there was a span of 6 bases. Here the CDR3 DNA reads TGCGCCAGCAGCCAAGAGGCCGTTAGCAATCAGCCCCAGCATTTT. Amino acid sequence: CASSQEAVSNQPQHF.

This clonotype was counted between two and nine times. This sequence joins TRBV7-6 and TRBJ2-3; 10 nucleotides line up with TRBD1. Germline loops: CDR1 SGHVS, CDR2 FNYEAQ. After removal of 5 bases from V and 6 bases from J, the junction contained 8 bases not matched to a gene. This CDR3 region has 15 residues. The CDR3 nucleotides are TGTGCCAGCAGCCACCGGGACAGGGGTCAGGATACGCAGTATTTT. Amino acid sequence: CASSHRDRGQDTQYF.

The rearrangement links TRBV6-2 or TRBV6-3 to TRBJ2-1; D is perhaps TRBD2 (5 bases). Germline-derived CDR1 and CDR2 are MNHEY and SVGEGT. Trimming left V 7 bases short and J 3 bases short, with 22 bases between. The CDR3 is 17 amino acids. As DNA, the CDR3 is TGTGCCAGCAAAAAAAGGTCTTATAGCGCCGTCTACAATGAGCAGTTCTTC. It specifies CASKKRSYSAVYNEQFF.

The rearrangement joins TRBV4-3 to TRBJ2-7; weak D call: TRBD1 (5 bases). The germline V and J ends were trimmed by 0 bases and 1 base, with 10 bases remaining between them. In germline, CDR1 is LGHNA, CDR2 YSLEER. The CDR3 spans 15 residues. CDR3 DNA sequence: TGCGCCAGCAGCCAAGAGGGCCCAGGGTCCTACGAGCAGTACTTC. Protein sequence: CASSQEGPGSYEQYF.

This chain links TRBV11-2 with TRBJ2-3; D gene ambiguous. There are 15 residues in the CDR3. V gave up 4 bases and J gave up 5 bases, with 16 bases separating them. The germline gives CDR1 SGHAT, CDR2 FQNNGV. The CDR3 bases are TGTGCCAGCAGCTCAGGTGTGCTCCGGATAGATACGCAGTATTTT. Amino acids: CASSSGVLRIDTQYF. Supplemented by reference TRBV11-2 and TRBJ2-3, the full variable domain reads EAGVAQSPRYKIIEKRQSVAFWCNPISGHATLYWYQQILGQGPKLLIQFQNNGVVDDSQLPKDRFSAERLKGVDSTLKIQPAKLEDSAVYLCASSSGVLRIDTQYFGPGTRLTVL.

This clonotype was counted only a few times. J is TRBJ1-2 and V is TRBV11-2; D not resolved. The CDR3 length is 15 residues. The germline gives CDR1 SGHAT, CDR2 FQNNGV. V gave up 1 base and J gave up 3 bases, with 12 bases separating them. This CDR3 reads CASSLAEGIYYGYTF. The CDR3, as DNA: TGTGCCAGCAGCTTAGCGGAGGGAATCTACTATGGCTACACCTTC.

This clonotype was observed at least ten times. The chain is built from TRBV7-2 and TRBJ2-3, with D hard to call. The CDR3 sequence is 12 residues long. CDR1 SGHTA and CDR2 FQGNSA come from the germline V gene. Trimming removed 7 bases at V and 2 bases at J, with 7 bases between. The CDR3 coding sequence is TGTGCCAGCACCAGTAACACAGATACGCAGTATTTT. Amino acids: CASTSNTDTQYF.

The V and J genes are TRBV6-2 or TRBV6-3 and TRBJ2-7; D is unresolved. Germline-derived CDR1 and CDR2 are MNHEY and SVGEGT. The CDR3 is made up of 13 amino acids. V was cut by 10 bases and J by 2 bases, with 15 bases left in between. The CDR3 sequence is CAIRSGQPYEQYF. The CDR3 DNA sequence: TGTGCCATTCGATCCGGCCAACCCTACGAGCAGTACTTC.

This chain connects TRBV27 to TRBJ1-1, with TRBD1 matching over 8 bases. The CDR3 extends over 13 amino acids. CDR1 is MNHEY and CDR2 is SMNVEV in the germline V gene (reference sequence). The ends lost 8 bases at V and 5 bases at J; junction bases unmatched: 7. CDR3 amino acids: CASFTGGWTEAFF. The CDR3 DNA reads as TGTGCCAGCTTTACAGGGGGTTGGACTGAAGCTTTCTTT.

This clonotype came up a few times. The gene calls are TRBV6-5 and TRBJ2-5, with D perhaps matching TRBD2 (7 bases). V lost 4 bases and J lost 9, with 21 bases in between. Germline V gives CDR1 MNHEY, CDR2 SVGAGI. The CDR3 contains 15 residues. The CDR3 coding sequence is TGTGCCAGCAGTTCCCTGCCAAGGGGGGGGGGGGCCCAGTACTTC. This translates into CASSSLPRGGGAQYF.

This chain joins TRBV11-2 and TRBJ2-1; 9 positions match TRBD1. The CDR3 spans 15 residues. Germline loops: CDR1 SGHAT, CDR2 FQNNGV. V shed 6 bases and J 7 bases; nucleotides not matched to a gene: 10. The CDR3, as DNA: TGTGCCAGCAGAGGGCGGGACAGGGTCGTAAATGAGCAGTTCTTC. Protein sequence: CASRGRDRVVNEQFF. Full variable domain (remainder filled in from reference TRBV11-2 and TRBJ2-1): EAGVAQSPRYKIIEKRQSVAFWCNPISGHATLYWYQQILGQGPKLLIQFQNNGVVDDSQLPKDRFSAERLKGVDSTLKIQPAKLEDSAVYLCASRGRDRVVNEQFFGPGTRLTVL.

This clonotype was recorded a few times. The chain employs TRBV7-2 and TRBJ2-1, with D perhaps matching TRBD1 (5 bases). Germline CDR1 SGHTA, CDR2 FQGNSA. The V gene lost 2 bases and the J gene lost 9 bases, with 8 bases spanning the gap. The CDR3 contains 12 residues. CDR3 sequence: CASSLITGEQFF. The CDR3 DNA reads as TGTGCCAGCAGCTTAATAACAGGTGAGCAGTTCTTC. Combining the CDR3 with reference TRBV7-2 and TRBJ2-1 gives the whole variable domain GAGVSQSPSNKVTEKGKDVELRCDPISGHTALYWYRQSLGQGLEFLIYFQGNSAPDKSGLPSDRFSAERTGGSVSTLTIQRTQQEDSAVYLCASSLITGEQFFGPGTRLTVL.

The V and J genes are TRBV6-1 and TRBJ2-7; no firm D call. The CDR3 covers 15 residues. With 0 bases removed from V and 5 bases from J, the gap between germline ends came to 14 bases. Per the germline V gene, CDR1 is MNHNS and CDR2 is SASEGT. CDR3 protein: CASSEAQPYPHEQYF. For the CDR3, the DNA is TGTGCCAGCAGTGAAGCGCAACCGTACCCCCACGAGCAGTACTTC.

The chain carries TRBV7-2 and TRBJ2-1; D unresolved. This CDR3 has 13 residues. From germline, CDR1 is SGHTA and CDR2 FQGNSA. V lost 1 base and J lost 10, with 11 bases in between. The chain's CDR3 is CASSLDRNWEQFF. Here the CDR3 DNA reads TGTGCCAGCAGCTTAGATCGGAATTGGGAGCAGTTCTTC. The whole variable domain, remainder taken from reference TRBV7-2 and TRBJ2-1, is GAGVSQSPSNKVTEKGKDVELRCDPISGHTALYWYRQSLGQGLEFLIYFQGNSAPDKSGLPSDRFSAERTGGSVSTLTIQRTQQEDSAVYLCASSLDRNWEQFFGPGTRLTVL.